This entry lists 14 T cell receptor beta chains sequenced from one sample in a study of CD8 T cells in ankylosing spondylitis. Using its own MiXCR run on the 5' RACE reads, TCRdb lists one record per CDR3 protein. The table lists fewer than 350,000 distinct CDR3 sequences, roughly 11% of them singletons. The material sequenced was blood, either unsorted or a sorted T cell fraction (not recorded which). The receptors come from a female donor with ankylosing spondylitis or in good health (not recorded which).

This clonotype has only one observation. The rearrangement uses TRBV20-1 and TRBJ2-1; 10 positions match TRBD2. After removal of 1 base from V and 5 bases from J, the junction contained 5 bases not matched to a gene. The CDR3 spans 15 residues. Germline V gene lookup returns CDR1 DFQATT and CDR2 SNEGSKA (reference sequence). The CDR3 DNA follows: TGCAGTGCTAGAGGACTAGCGGGTAGTAACAATGAGCAGTTCTTC. Protein: CSARGLAGSNNEQFF.

This clonotype was observed a handful of times. The gene calls are TRBV18 and TRBJ1-1, with D tentatively TRBD1 (5 bases). The germline V gene encodes CDR1 KGHSH and CDR2 LQKENI. Trimming left V 4 bases short and J 1 base short, with 16 bases between. This CDR3 spans 16 amino acids. The CDR3 reads CASSLIGAQRNTEAFF. CDR3 nucleotide sequence: TGTGCCAGCTCACTCATTGGGGCTCAACGGAACACTGAAGCTTTCTTT.

This clonotype is termed medium-sized. This chain links TRBV27 with TRBJ2-1; D possibly corresponds to TRBD1 (5 bases). Trimming took off 6 bases at V and 4 bases at J, with 16 bases between the two ends. The CDR3 extends over 15 amino acids. The germline CDR1 and CDR2 sequences are MNHEY and SMNVEV (reference sequence). CDR3 nucleotide sequence: TGTGCCAGCAGAGCTAAATCGACAGATTACAATGAGCAGTTCTTC. Its translation is CASRAKSTDYNEQFF.

This clonotype was counted ten times or more. The rearrangement links TRBV20-1 to TRBJ2-3; D possibly corresponds to TRBD2 (5 bases). The CDR3 runs 12 residues. V lost 8 bases and J lost 2, with 11 bases in between. Germline V lookup: CDR1 DFQATT, CDR2 SNEGSKA (reference sequence). CDR3 sequence reads: CSLSAATDTQYF. The CDR3 DNA follows: TGCAGTTTATCAGCGGCCACAGATACGCAGTATTTT.

This clonotype has a count of ten or more. This chain uses TRBV10-3 with TRBJ1-1; possibly TRBD1 for D (5 bases). This CDR3 is 11 amino acids long. The germline gives CDR1 ENHRY, CDR2 SYGVKD. The V end was cut by 6 bases, the J end by 10 bases, with 12 bases between. CDR3 DNA: TGTGCCATCAGGGACCGGGGGAGAGCTTTCTTT. Residues: CAIRDRGRAFF.

This clonotype was recorded at least ten times. The chain has TRBV20-1 and TRBJ1-2, with D tentatively TRBD1 (6 bases). From germline, CDR1 is DFQATT and CDR2 SNEGSKA (reference sequence). Between the trimmed V and J ends, which lost 3 bases and 4 bases, there was a span of 6 bases. The CDR3 is 11 residues long. The CDR3 protein is CSASRGYGYTF. CDR3 nucleotides: TGCAGTGCTAGCAGGGGCTATGGCTACACCTTC.

In this sample, this clonotype turned up many times. This chain uses TRBV18 with TRBJ2-7, with unresolved D. The CDR3 is 11 residues long. Germline assignment: CDR1 KGHSH and CDR2 LQKENI. The V end was cut by 3 bases, the J end by 6 bases, with 6 bases between. CDR3 region: CASSPFVEQYF. CDR3 sequence (DNA): TGTGCCAGCTCACCCTTTGTCGAGCAGTACTTC.

In this sample, this clonotype turned up many times. The chain employs TRBV5-1 and TRBJ1-1, with a weak D call TRBD1 (5 bases). V was trimmed by 4 bases and J by 1 base, leaving 14 bases between them. The CDR3 runs to 15 residues. Germline loops: CDR1 SGHRS, CDR2 YFSETQ. The CDR3 DNA sequence: TGCGCCAGCAGCCCAGAAACGGACACGAACACTGAAGCTTTCTTT. Translation gives CASSPETDTNTEAFF.

This clonotype has a count of ten or more. The gene calls are TRBV9 and TRBJ2-3, with D maybe TRBD2 (5 bases). There are 12 residues in the CDR3. V was clipped by 0 bases and J by 6 bases, with 5 bases between them. From germline, CDR1 is SGDLS and CDR2 YYNGEE. This CDR3 reads CASSVAGDTQYF. The CDR3 bases are TGTGCCAGCAGCGTAGCGGGGGATACGCAGTATTTT.

This clonotype was detected many times. The V and J genes are TRBV13 and TRBJ2-1; 7 bases match TRBD1. The length of the CDR3 is 17 residues. Trimming removed 0 bases from V and 2 bases from J; junction bases left unmatched: 7. Per germline, CDR1 PRHDT and CDR2 FYEKMQ (reference sequence). The CDR3 DNA follows: TGTGCCAGCAGCTTAGGTTCCTCGGGACAGACCTACAATGAGCAGTTCTTC. It yields the protein CASSLGSSGQTYNEQFF.

CDR3: CSARTSGSWGEQFF. CDR3 sequence (DNA): TGCAGCGCTCGGACTAGCGGGAGTTGGGGCGAGCAGTTCTTC. The rearrangement links TRBV29-1 to TRBJ2-1; 13 bases match TRBD2. CDR1 SQVTM and CDR2 ANQGSEA come from the germline V gene. V gave up 7 bases and J gave up 10 bases; unmatched junction bases: 10. The CDR3 runs 14 residues.

This clonotype was seen ten or more times. The chain has TRBV7-2 and TRBJ2-1, with 9 bases lining up with TRBD1. J lost 2 bases, V lost 5 bases, and 4 bases had no gene match. This CDR3 has 15 residues. Per the germline V gene, CDR1 is SGHTA and CDR2 is FQGNSA. The chain's CDR3 is CASSKDRGTYNEQFF. In DNA form, the CDR3 reads TGTGCCAGCAGCAAAGACAGGGGGACCTACAATGAGCAGTTCTTC.

Many counts were recorded for this clonotype. This rearrangement joins TRBV5-5 to TRBJ2-7; D unclear. The CDR3 totals 13 residues. Germline CDR1 reads SGHKS; CDR2 reads YYEKEE (reference sequence). Deletions cut 4 bases from V and 3 bases from J, with 11 bases between. CDR3 region: CASSRNSFYEQYF. In DNA form, the CDR3 reads TGTGCCAGCAGCCGTAACAGCTTCTACGAGCAGTACTTC.

This clonotype was seen ten or more times. The chain employs TRBV29-1 and TRBJ1-1; D remains ambiguous. CDR1 SQVTM and CDR2 ANQGSEA come from the germline V gene. The V end lost 7 bases, the J end lost 2 bases, and 11 bases lay between the germline ends. The CDR3 loop spans 12 amino acids. CDR3 nucleotides: TGCAGCGACTTTTCGGTTAACACTGAAGCTTTCTTT. Translated: CSDFSVNTEAFF.